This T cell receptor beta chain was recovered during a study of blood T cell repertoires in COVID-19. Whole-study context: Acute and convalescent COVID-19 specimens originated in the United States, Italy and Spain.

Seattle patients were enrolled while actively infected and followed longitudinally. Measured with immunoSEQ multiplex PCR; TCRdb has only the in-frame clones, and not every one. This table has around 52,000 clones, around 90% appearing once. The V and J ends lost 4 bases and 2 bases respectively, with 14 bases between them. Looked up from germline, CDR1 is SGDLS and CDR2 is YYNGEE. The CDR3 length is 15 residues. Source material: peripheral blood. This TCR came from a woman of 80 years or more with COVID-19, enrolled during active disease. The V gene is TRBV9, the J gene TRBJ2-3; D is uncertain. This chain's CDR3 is CASSPRGTPTDTQYF. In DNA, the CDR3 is TGTGCCAGCAGCCCCAGAGGTACACCCACAGATACGCAGTATTTT.